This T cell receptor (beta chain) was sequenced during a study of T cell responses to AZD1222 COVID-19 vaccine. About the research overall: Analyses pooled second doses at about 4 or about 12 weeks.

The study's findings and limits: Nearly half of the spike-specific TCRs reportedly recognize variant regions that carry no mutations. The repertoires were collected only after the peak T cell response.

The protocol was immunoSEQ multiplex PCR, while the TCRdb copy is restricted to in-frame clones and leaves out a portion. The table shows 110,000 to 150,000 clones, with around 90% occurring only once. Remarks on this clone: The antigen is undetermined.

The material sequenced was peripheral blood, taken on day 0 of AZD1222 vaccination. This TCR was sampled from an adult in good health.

The CDR3 DNA reads TGTGCCAGCAGCCCACGGGACAGACAAGAGACCCAGTACTTC. This gives the protein CASSPRDRQETQYF. This sequence joins TRBV9 and TRBJ2-5, with TRBD1 matching 7 bases. The germline V gene encodes CDR1 SGDLS and CDR2 YYNGEE. J lost 2 bases, V lost 4 bases, and 5 bases had no gene match. CDR3 size: 14 residues.